The 11 T cell receptor beta chains given below trace back to one sample, sequenced in a study of shared T cell receptors in the human thymus. The assay was immunoSEQ multiplex PCR, and TCRdb's table has in-frame clones only and misses some. The profile shows hundreds of thousands of clones, 70% to 90% of them singletons. The same data also contributed to another study, on human thymus T cells.

The sample comprised thymocytes. The receptors come from a boy less than two years old with a congenital heart defect.

This chain links TRBV5-1 with TRBJ1-2, with 7 positions matching TRBD1. The CDR3 consists of 15 residues. V was clipped by 4 bases and J by 7 bases; unmatched bases: 13. CDR1 SGHRS and CDR2 YFSETQ come from the germline V gene. CDR3 bases: TGCGCCAGCAGCCCCCCCGGCCAGGGGGATTTTGGCTACACCTTC. Translating it yields CASSPPGQGDFGYTF.

The gene calls are TRBV6-5 and TRBJ2-7; 7 nucleotides align to TRBD1. Germline V lookup: CDR1 MNHEY, CDR2 SVGAGI. There are 12 residues in the CDR3. The V gene end was trimmed by 6 bases and the J gene end by 5 bases; junction bases not matched to a gene: 4. The CDR3 region has the DNA TGTGCCAGCAGCGGGGACAGAAACGAGCAGTACTTC. Its protein is CASSGDRNEQYF.

The chain has TRBV9 and TRBJ2-1; 13 bases agree with TRBD2. The V and J ends lost 0 bases and 3 bases, in that order; junction bases with no gene match: 9. This CDR3 has 19 amino acids. In germline, CDR1 is SGDLS, CDR2 YYNGEE. The CDR3 DNA follows: TGTGCCAGCAGCGTAGGGGTGGGACTAGCGGGACGGATCTACAATGAGCAGTTCTTC. Encoded protein: CASSVGVGLAGRIYNEQFF.

The chain carries TRBV4-1 and TRBJ2-5; D is possibly TRBD2 (7 bases). The CDR3 totals 15 residues. Per the germline V gene, CDR1 is MGHRA and CDR2 is YSYEKL. The V and J ends lost 5 bases and 5 bases respectively, with 18 bases between them. CDR3 DNA sequence: TGCGCCAGCAGCGCGCACCGGGGGGCTCATGAGACCCAGTACTTC. Residues: CASSAHRGAHETQYF.

The chain uses TRBV19 and TRBJ2-3; a weak D match, TRBD2 (6 bases). The CDR3 has 17 residues. Germline V lookup: CDR1 LNHDA, CDR2 SQIVND (reference sequence). Trimming removed 0 bases at V and 2 bases at J, with 15 bases between. CDR3 nucleotides: TGTGCCAGTAGTATAGATCCCCCGGGAGACCTCACAGATACGCAGTATTTT. This gives the protein CASSIDPPGDLTDTQYF.

The chain has TRBV5-1 and TRBJ2-5; 9 bases are a match to TRBD2. With V trimmed by 5 bases and J by 1 base, 9 bases remained unmatched. Germline V CDR1 and CDR2: SGHRS, YFSETQ. This CDR3 has 16 amino acids. The CDR3 sequence is CASSPEGGRAQETQYF. The CDR3 DNA is TGCGCCAGCAGTCCGGAGGGCGGGAGGGCCCAAGAGACCCAGTACTTC.

V usage is TRBV19 and J usage is TRBJ2-3; a possible D gene is TRBD1 (5 bases). There are 16 residues in the CDR3. The germline CDR1 and CDR2 sequences are LNHDA and SQIVND (reference sequence). The V and J ends lost 3 bases and 2 bases respectively, with 15 bases between them. CDR3 residues: CASSIPRADNTDTQYF. The DNA of the CDR3 is TGTGCCAGTAGTATCCCCAGGGCGGACAACACAGATACGCAGTATTTT.

This chain links TRBV4-3 with TRBJ2-5; 8 bases are a match to TRBD2. V lost 1 base to trimming and J lost 5 bases; unmatched junction nucleotides: 18. The CDR3 totals 19 residues. Looked up from germline, CDR1 is LGHNA and CDR2 is YSLEER. CDR3 sequence (DNA): TGCGCCAGCAGCCAAGCGCCCCGGCTAGCGGGTTTCCCAGGGGAGACCCAGTACTTC. Protein sequence: CASSQAPRLAGFPGETQYF.

The J gene is TRBJ2-1, the V gene TRBV15; 10 bases are shared with TRBD2. Germline V gene lookup returns CDR1 LNHNV and CDR2 YYDKDF (reference sequence). The V segment lost 10 bases and the J segment 5 bases; nucleotides outside the gene matches: 8. The CDR3 totals 14 residues. CDR3 residues: CAIKAGGENNEQFF. CDR3 DNA sequence: TGTGCCATCAAAGCGGGAGGGGAGAACAATGAGCAGTTCTTC.

The V call is TRBV12-1, the J call TRBJ2-1; TRBD2 is the table's D call and was not checked against the DNA. TRBV12-1 is deemed a pseudogene. The CDR3 totals 17 residues. The CDR3 DNA is TGTGCCAGCAGCTTTGCGCCGGCTAGCGGGCGTAACAATGAGCAGTTCTTC. Amino acid sequence: CASSFAPASGRNNEQFF.

This rearrangement joins TRBV5-1 to TRBJ2-2; 11 bases are a match to TRBD1. The CDR3 covers 17 residues. Germline CDR1 and CDR2: SGHRS and YFSETQ. The junction had 8 bases not matched to a gene; V was cut back by 4 bases and J by 3 bases. CDR3 nucleotides: TGCGCCAGCAGCCCAGGACAGGGGGCGGTCGACACCGGGGAGCTGTTTTTT. Its protein is CASSPGQGAVDTGELFF. Full variable domain (missing parts from reference TRBV5-1 and TRBJ2-2): KAGVTQTPRYLIKTRGQQVTLSCSPISGHRSVSWYQQTPGQGLQFLFEYFSETQRNKGNFPGRFSGRQFSNSRSEMNVSTLELGDSALYLCASSPGQGAVDTGELFFGEGSRLTVL.